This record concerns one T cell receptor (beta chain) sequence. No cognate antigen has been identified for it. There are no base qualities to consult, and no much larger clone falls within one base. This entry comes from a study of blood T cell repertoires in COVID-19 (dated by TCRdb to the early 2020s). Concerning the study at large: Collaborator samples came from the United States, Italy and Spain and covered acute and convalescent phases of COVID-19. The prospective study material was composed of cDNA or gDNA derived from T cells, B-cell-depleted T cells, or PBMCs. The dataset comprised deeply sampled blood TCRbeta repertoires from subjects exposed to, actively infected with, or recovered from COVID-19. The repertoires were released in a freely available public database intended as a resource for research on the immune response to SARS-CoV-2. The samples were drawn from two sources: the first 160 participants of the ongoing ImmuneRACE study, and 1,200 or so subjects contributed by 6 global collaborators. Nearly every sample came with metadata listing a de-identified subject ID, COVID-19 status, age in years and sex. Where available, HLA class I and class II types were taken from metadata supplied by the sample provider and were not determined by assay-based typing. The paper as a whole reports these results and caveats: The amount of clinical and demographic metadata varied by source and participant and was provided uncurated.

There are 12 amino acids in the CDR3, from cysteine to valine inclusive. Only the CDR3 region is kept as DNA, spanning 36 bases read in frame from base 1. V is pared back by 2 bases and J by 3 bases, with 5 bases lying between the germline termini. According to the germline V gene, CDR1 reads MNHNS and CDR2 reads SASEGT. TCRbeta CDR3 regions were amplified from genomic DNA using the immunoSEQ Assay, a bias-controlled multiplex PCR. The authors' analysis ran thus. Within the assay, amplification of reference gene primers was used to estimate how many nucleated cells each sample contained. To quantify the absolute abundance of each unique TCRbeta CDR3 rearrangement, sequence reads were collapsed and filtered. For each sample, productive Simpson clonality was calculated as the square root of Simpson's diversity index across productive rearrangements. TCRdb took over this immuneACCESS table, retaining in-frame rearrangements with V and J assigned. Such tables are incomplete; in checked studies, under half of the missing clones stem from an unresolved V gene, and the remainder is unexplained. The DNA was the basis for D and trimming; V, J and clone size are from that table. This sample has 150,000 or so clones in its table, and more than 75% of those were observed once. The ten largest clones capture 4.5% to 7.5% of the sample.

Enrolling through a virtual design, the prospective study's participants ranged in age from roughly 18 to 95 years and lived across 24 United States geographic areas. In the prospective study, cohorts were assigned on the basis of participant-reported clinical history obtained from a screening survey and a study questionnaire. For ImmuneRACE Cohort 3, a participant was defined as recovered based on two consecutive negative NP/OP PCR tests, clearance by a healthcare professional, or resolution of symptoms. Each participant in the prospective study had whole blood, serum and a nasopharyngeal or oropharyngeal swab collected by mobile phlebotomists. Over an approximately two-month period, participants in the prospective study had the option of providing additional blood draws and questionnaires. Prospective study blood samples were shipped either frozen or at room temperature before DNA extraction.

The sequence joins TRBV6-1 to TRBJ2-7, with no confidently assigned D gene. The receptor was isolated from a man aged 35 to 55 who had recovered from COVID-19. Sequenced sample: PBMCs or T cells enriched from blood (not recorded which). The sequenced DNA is TGTGCCAGCAGTGAAAATTACTACGAGCAGTACGTC. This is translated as CASSENYYEQYV.